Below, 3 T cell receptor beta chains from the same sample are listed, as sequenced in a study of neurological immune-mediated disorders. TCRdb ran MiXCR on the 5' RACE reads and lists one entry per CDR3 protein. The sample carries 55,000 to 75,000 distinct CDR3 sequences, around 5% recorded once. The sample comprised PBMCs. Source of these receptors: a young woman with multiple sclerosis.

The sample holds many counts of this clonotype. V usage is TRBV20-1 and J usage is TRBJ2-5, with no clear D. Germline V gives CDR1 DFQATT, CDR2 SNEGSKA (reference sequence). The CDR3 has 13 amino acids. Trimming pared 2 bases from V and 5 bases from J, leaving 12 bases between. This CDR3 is CSARQAFGETQYF. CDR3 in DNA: TGCAGTGCTAGACAGGCCTTTGGGGAGACCCAGTACTTC.

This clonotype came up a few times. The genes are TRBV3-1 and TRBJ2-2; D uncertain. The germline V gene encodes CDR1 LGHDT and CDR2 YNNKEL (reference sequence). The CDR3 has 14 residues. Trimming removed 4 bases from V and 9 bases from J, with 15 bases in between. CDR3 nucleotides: TGTGCCAGCAGCCCCCCGACCCTAAGAAGGGAGCTGTTTTTT. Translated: CASSPPTLRRELFF.

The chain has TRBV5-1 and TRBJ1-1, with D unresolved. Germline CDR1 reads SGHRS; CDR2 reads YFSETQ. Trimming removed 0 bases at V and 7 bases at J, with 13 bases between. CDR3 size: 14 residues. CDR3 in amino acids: CASSLGPGNVEAFF. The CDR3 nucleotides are TGCGCCAGCAGCTTGGGGCCCGGGAACGTTGAAGCTTTCTTT.